The T cell receptor (beta chain) described here comes from a study of blood T cells in healthy people across ages. A minimum of 6 million PBMCs was isolated per sample. Through a sample-barcoded 5' primer and a J-beta primer mix, a second PCR was run for roughly 6 to 12 cycles. The template-switch adaptor, which had 12 random nucleotides, put a tag on each cDNA molecule. In TCRdb, the 5' RACE reads were re-called with MiXCR into one record per CDR3 protein. Seen here are roughly 790,000 distinct CDR3 sequences, roughly 45% observed once, and the top ten hold around a fifth. The length of the CDR3 is 16 residues. The germline V gene has CDR1 MNHEY and CDR2 SVGEGT. V lost 2 bases and J 4 bases, leaving 18 bases between the germline ends.

The origin of this receptor is a woman aged 55-69 years in good health. V and J are TRBV6-2 or TRBV6-3 and TRBJ2-7; D may be TRBD2 (6 bases). The sample taken for sequencing was blood. The CDR3 loop reads CASSYGTSRNPYEQYF. The CDR3 DNA reads TGTGCCAGCAGTTACGGTACTAGCAGAAATCCTTACGAGCAGTACTTC.